The 30 T cell receptor beta chains presented below share a single source sample, sequenced in a study of blood T cell repertoires in COVID-19. Measured with immunoSEQ multiplex PCR; TCRdb has only the in-frame clones, and not every one. Of 55,000 to 75,000 clones listed, approximately 82% are singletons. Material: peripheral blood. These receptors were collected from a human donor in a cohort sampled during active COVID-19.

The chain combines TRBV29-1 with TRBJ2-3; D is unclear. Trimming stripped 0 bases from V and 1 base from J, with 5 bases between. From germline, CDR1 is SQVTM and CDR2 ANQGSEA. The CDR3 is 13 residues long. The CDR3 is CSVEDSGTDTQYF. The DNA of the CDR3 is TGCAGCGTTGAAGATAGTGGCACAGATACGCAGTATTTT.

The chain joins TRBV2 to TRBJ1-1, with D maybe TRBD1 (6 bases). Trimming stripped 3 bases from V and 4 bases from J, with 24 bases between. This CDR3 spans 18 amino acids. Germline lookup yields CDR1 SNHLY and CDR2 FYNNEI. The CDR3 DNA reads as TGTGCCAGCAGTGATTCGGGACTAGCGGTTAGAGGGGGCACTGAAGCTTTCTTT. It encodes CASSDSGLAVRGGTEAFF.

The V gene is TRBV5-1, the J gene TRBJ2-7; 11 bases align to TRBD1. V shed 0 bases, J shed 6 bases, and the junction held 2 bases outside the gene matches. Germline V gene data show CDR1 as SGHRS and CDR2 as YFSETQ. CDR3 length: 14 amino acids. The CDR3 DNA follows: TGCGCCAGCAGCTTGGGGACAGGGGGCGCCGAGCAGTACTTC. Its translation is CASSLGTGGAEQYF.

V gene TRBV5-1 combines with J gene TRBJ1-3, with 9 bases aligning to TRBD1. CDR1 and CDR2 from the germline V gene are SGHRS and YFSETQ. The V segment lost 2 bases and the J segment 4 bases; nucleotides outside the gene matches: 7. The CDR3 consists of 16 residues. The CDR3 DNA follows: TGCGCCAGCAGCTTTTCCGGGACAGGGCCGGGAAACACCATATATTTT. Translating it yields CASSFSGTGPGNTIYF.

There are a few counts of this clone. This sequence joins TRBV5-4 and TRBJ1-4; 8 bases agree with TRBD1. This CDR3 region has 14 residues. Germline V gene data show CDR1 as SGHNT and CDR2 as YYREEE (reference sequence). Losses at the gene ends were 4 bases for V and 5 bases for J; bases not matched to a gene: 4. This chain's CDR3 is CASSPGQVNEKLFF. The CDR3 DNA reads as TGTGCCAGCAGCCCGGGACAGGTGAATGAAAAACTGTTTTTT. The variable domain in full, completed from reference TRBV5-4 and TRBJ1-4, reads ETGVTQSPTHLIKTRGQQVTLRCSSQSGHNTVSWYQQALGQGPQFIFQYYREEENGRGNFPPRFSGLQFPNYSSELNVNALELDDSALYLCASSPGQVNEKLFFGSGTQLSVL.

Worth noting for this clone: Germline is not matched at one junction end, which may reflect a read error. The chain carries TRBV6-6 and TRBJ1-6; a weak D match, TRBD1 (6 bases). Germline V gene sequence: CDR1 MNHNY, CDR2 SVGAGI (reference sequence). This CDR3 is 14 amino acids long. The CDR3 coding sequence is TGTGCCAGCTACCCCGGACAGTTTAATACACCCCTCCACTTT. Its translation is CASYPGQFNTPLHF.

The V call is TRBV3-1 (or the pseudogene TRBV3-2), the J call TRBJ2-3; 8 nucleotides align to TRBD1. This CDR3 has 17 residues. Germline lookup yields CDR1 LGHDT and CDR2 YNNKEL (reference sequence). V was pared by 0 bases and J by 3 bases, with 8 bases of the junction left unmatched. The CDR3 spells CASSQDLPGTGTDTQYF. CDR3 DNA sequence: TGTGCCAGCAGCCAAGATCTTCCCGGGACAGGAACAGATACGCAGTATTTT.

V gene TRBV11-2 combines with J gene TRBJ2-7; 11 nucleotides match TRBD2. V trimming: 5 bases; J trimming: 4 bases; junction bases outside the gene matches: 7. Germline assignment: CDR1 SGHAT and CDR2 FQNNGV. The CDR3 runs to 15 residues. For the CDR3, the DNA is TGTGCCAGCAGCCCCCGACTAGCGGGACCGTACGAGCAGTACTTC. This codes for CASSPRLAGPYEQYF.

The V call is TRBV5-4, the J call TRBJ2-3, with 9 bases aligning to TRBD2. Trimming took 4 bases from V and 0 from J; bases not matched to a gene: 3. This CDR3 has 15 amino acids. CDR1 is SGHNT, CDR2 YYREEE, per germline (reference sequence). CDR3 in amino acids: CASSPGLASTDTQYF. The CDR3 DNA sequence: TGTGCCAGCAGCCCTGGACTAGCGAGCACAGATACGCAGTATTTT.

The chain couples TRBV7-8 to TRBJ2-1, with 12 positions matching TRBD2. Germline V gene lookup returns CDR1 SGHVS and CDR2 FQNEAQ. The CDR3 consists of 15 residues. The V gene end was trimmed by 2 bases and the J gene end by 6 bases; junction bases not matched to a gene: 2. CDR3 protein: CASSLMTSGSNEQFF. The CDR3 DNA is TGTGCCAGCAGCTTAATGACTAGCGGGAGCAATGAGCAGTTCTTC.

The V gene is TRBV4-1, the J gene TRBJ2-3; 9 nucleotides align to TRBD2. CDR1 and CDR2 from the germline V gene are MGHRA and YSYEKL. This CDR3 is built from 18 residues. After removal of 1 base from V and 1 base from J, the junction contained 9 bases not matched to a gene. The CDR3 coding sequence is TGCGCCAGCAGCCAAGGGCGAGCAGCGGGAGGCCGCACAGATACGCAGTATTTT. It encodes CASSQGRAAGGRTDTQYF.

The chain carries TRBV11-3 and TRBJ2-1; D is possibly TRBD2 (5 bases). The ends were cut back, 1 base at V and 5 bases at J, with 12 bases in the middle. The CDR3 consists of 15 residues. The germline gives CDR1 SGHNT, CDR2 YENEEA. CDR3 region: CASSLGLTYNNEQFF. In nucleotides, the CDR3 is TGTGCCAGCAGCTTAGGACTAACCTACAACAATGAGCAGTTCTTC.

This clone was detected only once. The genes are TRBV12-3 or TRBV12-4 and TRBJ2-1; perhaps TRBD1 as D (6 bases). CDR3 length: 13 amino acids. Trimming took 6 bases from V and 12 from J, leaving 18 bases between them. The CDR3 loop is CASSYRELSGQFF. CDR3 bases: TGTGCCAGCAGCTACAGGGAGCTTAGTGGGCAGTTCTTC.

This rearrangement joins TRBV7-2 to TRBJ2-7; 12 bases agree with TRBD2. The CDR3 totals 17 residues. V dropped 6 bases and J dropped 0; count of bases not matched to a gene: 9. Germline-derived CDR1 and CDR2 are SGHTA and FQGNSA. DNA for the CDR3: TGTGCCAGCAGTTCTCGGACTAGCGGGGCAAGCTCCTACGAGCAGTACTTC. Protein product: CASSSRTSGASSYEQYF.

This chain links TRBV5-6 with TRBJ1-6; possible D gene TRBD1, 5 bases. The CDR3 contains 14 residues. The V gene's germline CDR1 is SGHDT and CDR2 YYEEEE. V lost 4 bases to trimming and J lost 4 bases, with 9 bases between them. DNA of the CDR3: TGTGCCAGCAGCGCCGGGGGATATAATTCACCCCTCCACTTT. It encodes CASSAGGYNSPLHF.

This clone was found once. The rearrangement uses TRBV27 and TRBJ2-3; 7 bases match TRBD2. CDR1 is MNHEY and CDR2 is SMNVEV in the germline V gene (reference sequence). The V segment lost 7 bases and the J segment 0 bases; nucleotides outside the gene matches: 13. The CDR3 contains 17 residues. In DNA, the CDR3 is TGTGCCAGCATCCCCCTAGCGGTGGGCTCTAGCACAGATACGCAGTATTTT. Translated: CASIPLAVGSSTDTQYF.

The rearrangement joins TRBV29-1 to TRBJ2-5, with 8 positions matching TRBD2. J lost 4 bases, V lost 5 bases, and 3 bases had no gene match. From germline, CDR1 is SQVTM and CDR2 ANQGSEA. The CDR3 extends over 12 amino acids. In DNA form, the CDR3 reads TGCAGCGTTTCGAGCGGGGGAGAGACCCAGTACTTC. Its translation is CSVSSGGETQYF.

This chain uses TRBV5-1 with TRBJ1-2, with 10 bases identical to TRBD1. The CDR3 consists of 17 residues. V lost 1 base and J lost 6; bases outside the gene matches: 12. CDR1 is SGHRS and CDR2 is YFSETQ in the germline V gene. The CDR3 sequence: CASSLTPPGQGWHGYTF. The CDR3 coding sequence is TGCGCCAGCAGCTTGACACCACCGGGACAGGGGTGGCATGGCTACACCTTC.

The chain carries TRBV5-1 and TRBJ2-7; 7 bases agree with TRBD2. V was pared by 0 bases and J by 0 bases, with 3 bases of the junction left unmatched. Per the germline V gene, CDR1 is SGHRS and CDR2 is YFSETQ. This CDR3 is 15 amino acids long. CDR3 coding DNA: TGCGCCAGCAGCTTGGAGGGCGGGAGCTCCTACGAGCAGTACTTC. Its protein product is CASSLEGGSSYEQYF.

DNA for the CDR3: TGTGCCAGCGGACGATCCGGGAGCGTTTACGAGCAGTACTTC. It is translated as CASGRSGSVYEQYF. This chain links TRBV5-6 with TRBJ2-7; TRBD2 is a possible D gene (6 bases). CDR3 length equals 14 residues. Germline lookup yields CDR1 SGHDT and CDR2 YYEEEE. The ends were cut back, 7 bases at V and 4 bases at J, with 18 bases in the middle.

The chain recombines TRBV7-9 with TRBJ2-7; 8 bases map to TRBD1. V dropped 0 bases and J dropped 2; count of bases not matched to a gene: 9. Germline V gives CDR1 SEHNR, CDR2 FQNEAQ (reference sequence). The CDR3 totals 17 residues. Here the CDR3 reads CASSLAPEQGVTYEQYF. The DNA for the CDR3 is TGTGCCAGCAGCTTAGCGCCAGAACAGGGGGTAACCTACGAGCAGTACTTC.

The chain links TRBV7-9 to TRBJ1-2, with D maybe TRBD1 (6 bases). Germline V CDR1 and CDR2: SEHNR, FQNEAQ (reference sequence). CDR3 length: 14 residues. V was trimmed by 3 bases and J by 4 bases, leaving 12 bases between them. The CDR3 DNA reads TGTGCCAGCAGCTTTTCGGGGGGCGGCTATGGCTACACCTTC. This translates into CASSFSGGGYGYTF. Based on the CDR3 plus reference TRBV7-9 and TRBJ1-2, the full variable domain is DTGVSQNPRHKITKRGQNVTFRCDPISEHNRLYWYRQTLGQGPEFLTYFQNEAQLEKSRLLSDRFSAERPKGSFSTLEIQRTEQGDSAMYLCASSFSGGGYGYTFGSGTRLTVV.

This chain connects TRBV5-6 to TRBJ2-3; no clear D. In germline, CDR1 is SGHDT, CDR2 YYEEEE. The CDR3 is 13 amino acids. The V and J ends lost 5 bases and 2 bases respectively, with 9 bases between them. CDR3 nucleotide sequence: TGTGCCAGCAGGGGCCAGAACACAGATACGCAGTATTTT. Amino acid sequence: CASRGQNTDTQYF.

The rearrangement joins TRBV9 to TRBJ2-1; D call uncertain. This CDR3 is built from 14 residues. The V end lost 0 bases, the J end lost 4 bases, and 8 bases lay between the germline ends. Germline lookup yields CDR1 SGDLS and CDR2 YYNGEE. The CDR3 loop reads CASSVVGAYNEQFF. CDR3 coding DNA: TGTGCCAGCAGCGTAGTCGGAGCGTACAATGAGCAGTTCTTC.

The chain is built from TRBV3-1 (or the pseudogene TRBV3-2) and TRBJ2-3, with D possibly TRBD1 on 6 matching bases. This CDR3 spans 14 amino acids. The V end lost 3 bases, the J end lost 1 base, and 8 bases lay between the germline ends. Germline V gene lookup returns CDR1 LGHDT and CDR2 YNNKEL (reference sequence). The CDR3: CASSQAGGTDTQYF. Here the CDR3 DNA reads TGTGCCAGCAGCCAGGCAGGGGGCACAGATACGCAGTATTTT.

The J gene is TRBJ2-3, the V gene TRBV2; D unclear. V gave up 7 bases and J gave up 0 bases, with 5 bases separating them. The germline CDR1 and CDR2 sequences are SNHLY and FYNNEI. This CDR3 contains 12 residues. CDR3 in DNA: TGTGCCAGCACGGTTAGCACAGATACGCAGTATTTT. Protein sequence: CASTVSTDTQYF.

V is TRBV27 and J is TRBJ2-5; 11 positions match TRBD1. Germline loops: CDR1 MNHEY, CDR2 SMNVEV (reference sequence). The CDR3 has 14 amino acids. The junction had 4 bases not matched to a gene; V was cut back by 5 bases and J by 5 bases. The chain's CDR3 is CASSRDRGWETQYF. The CDR3 coding sequence is TGTGCCAGCAGTCGGGACAGGGGGTGGGAGACCCAGTACTTC.

The V and J genes are TRBV6-2 or TRBV6-3 and TRBJ2-7, with D perhaps TRBD2 (6 bases). Germline V lookup: CDR1 MNHEY, CDR2 SVGEGT. The V gene lost 6 bases and the J gene lost 2 bases, with 17 bases spanning the gap. The CDR3 loop spans 15 amino acids. In nucleotides, the CDR3 is TGTGCCAGCAGCAGACGGGGGACTCTAGCCTACGAGCAGTACTTC. This encodes CASSRRGTLAYEQYF.

The rearrangement links TRBV9 to TRBJ1-2; possibly TRBD1 for D (5 bases). This CDR3 has 14 residues. Germline values: CDR1 SGDLS, CDR2 YYNGEE. The ends were cut back, 2 bases at V and 4 bases at J, with 12 bases in the middle. In DNA form, the CDR3 reads TGTGCCAGCAGCGTGGGTGGAGGGGCCTATGGCTACACCTTC. Its protein product is CASSVGGGAYGYTF.

The V gene is TRBV2, the J gene TRBJ2-1; D perhaps matches TRBD1 (5 bases). The CDR3 is 12 residues long. Trimming cost V 5 bases and J 3 bases, with 5 bases left between them. Germline CDR1 and CDR2: SNHLY and FYNNEI. The CDR3 coding sequence is TGTGCCAGCAGTAGGGGCTACAATGAGCAGTTCTTC. This codes for CASSRGYNEQFF.